Included here is one TCR beta chain sequence, with context. The sample is drawn from a study of blood T cell repertoires in COVID-19. Study-wide background: COVID-19 samples collected from the United States, Italy and Spain covered acute and convalescent phases. Nucleic acid was either cDNA or gDNA, and it came from T cells, B-cell-depleted T cells, or PBMCs.

This CDR3 spans 16 amino acids. Germline V gives CDR1 MNHEY, CDR2 SMNVEV (reference sequence). V lost 1 base, J lost 4 bases, and 9 bases stayed unmatched. Original processing notes: Estimated nucleated cell counts came from reference gene primer amplification. Sequenced by immunoSEQ multiplex PCR; TCRdb stores in-frame clones only, minus some. Clone size and V and J calls were adopted from that table, with D and trimming inferred from the DNA. The table lists approximately 500,000 clones, 70% to 90% of them singletons. The chain links TRBV27 to TRBJ2-7; 8 nucleotides match TRBD2. This sequence originates from a human donor in a cohort sampled during active COVID-19. Sequencing was done on a sample of peripheral blood. DNA for the CDR3: TGTGCCAGCAGTTTATTTTTCCGGGAGGGCTCTTACGAGCAGTACTTC. Translated, it gives CASSLFFREGSYEQYF.